This T cell receptor (beta chain) was found in a study of a mutant IDH1 vaccine in newly diagnosed glioma (dated by TCRdb to about 2021). Regarding the complete study: Across visits V03 through V10, patients got a total of eight vaccinations, given in weeks 1, 3, 5, 7, 11, 15, 19 and 23. In the chemotherapy-containing groups, vaccination started alongside temozolomide cycles, whereas in patients who had radiotherapy alone it started 4-6 weeks after radiotherapy. Of the approximately 33 treated patients, approximately 60% were male and around 40% were female, and a mean age of 40.4 years was recorded. Prior to enrollment, patients had been given standard therapy consisting of radiotherapy alone, temozolomide alone, or radiochemotherapy with temozolomide, with the combination given to most patients. Peripheral blood samples were drawn at six visits, namely V03 (baseline), V05, V07, V10, V12 and V13. For exploratory analyses, longitudinal TCRB deep sequencing was carried out in 25 treated patients wherever samples were available. Beyond this particular receptor, the publication reports: Pseudoprogression appeared unrelated to alterations in the top peripheral T cell clonotypes detected by TCRB sequencing. Availability determined which PBMC samples were chosen for TCRB deep sequencing. Immune responses induced by the vaccine were seen in about 93% of patients across multiple MHC alleles. The authors stated that sample limitations prevented analyses of patient blood samples from being reproduced.

This specimen's time point label, per the study, means: week 23, last vaccination. Each vaccine dose, consisting of 300 ug of a 20-mer mutant IDH1 peptide in Montanide, was administered subcutaneously with topical imiquimod. All donors had newly diagnosed IDH1-mutant astrocytomas of WHO grade 3 or 4 that showed loss of nuclear ATRX. The samples were drawn from NOA16, a multicentre, single-arm, open-label phase I trial in Germany that tested a mutant IDH1 peptide vaccine in humans for the first time. The DNeasy Blood and Tissue Kit was used to extract genomic DNA from EDTA blood for TCRB sequencing. Its CDR3 holds 14 amino acids, cysteine through phenylalanine. Only the CDR3 part of the read is kept: 42 bases, read in frame from the first base. The germline V gene (reference sequence) sets CDR1 to SSHAT and CDR2 to FNYEAQ. A word on this clone: The target of this receptor is not known. One end of the junction does not line up with germline, which may come from a read error.

The protocol used for the library was the immunoSEQ multiplex PCR assay. Following the manufacturer's protocol, the hsTCRB Kit was used to amplify rearranged TCR beta chain sequences. Sequencing of TCRB libraries was carried out on an Illumina MiSeq. The authors' analysis ran thus. Demultiplexing, trimming and gene mapping were performed with the kit vendor's proprietary platform. Held by TCRdb, this immuneACCESS table contains in-frame sequences only and omits some clones. Under half of the omission traces to an unresolved V gene where checked; the cause of the rest is unknown. V and J calls and clone size are given by that table; D and trimming were obtained from the DNA. The sample table records tens of thousands of clones; approximately 89% of these occur just once. Of the sample, just under 4% is held by the ten largest clones.

The sample consisted of PBMCs, taken from a glioma patient whose treatment included an IDH1 peptide vaccine. The chain employs TRBV7-7 and TRBJ2-7; the junction holds 8 bases that match TRBD2. The TCR comes from a man aged 50 or older with glioma. The bases read TGTGCTAGCAGCTTAGGGACTAGGGGGGACGAGCAGTACTTC. The translation is CASSLGTRGDEQYF.